The 20 T cell receptor beta chains presented below share a single source sample, sequenced in a study of radiation and T cells in renal cell carcinoma. Time point noted: baseline pretreatment blood. Regarding treatment: 15 Gy SBRT to primary tumor, nephrectomy 4 weeks later. Generated by immunoSEQ multiplex PCR, the TCRdb table keeps only in-frame clones and is missing some. The profile shows around 140,000 clones, around four fifths of them singletons. Sample: blood, taken from a patient whose treatment included radiotherapy and nephrectomy. These receptors came from a woman between 50 and 59 years old with renal cell carcinoma.

The CDR3 nucleotides are TGCGCCAGCAGCTGGCTAGACAGAGACACTGAAGCTTTCTTT. Protein: CASSWLDRDTEAFF. The gene calls are TRBV5-1 and TRBJ1-1; D possibly corresponds to TRBD1 (5 bases). CDR3 length: 14 residues. Germline V gene data show CDR1 as SGHRS and CDR2 as YFSETQ. V gave up 3 bases and J gave up 3 bases, with 12 bases separating them.

The chain recombines TRBV18 with TRBJ2-1, with 7 bases aligning to TRBD1. J was trimmed by 7 bases and V by 6 bases; bases with no gene match: 12. Germline CDR1 is KGHSH and CDR2 is LQKENI. The CDR3 extends over 15 amino acids. The CDR3 sequence is CASSEGQPTRNEQFF. CDR3 bases: TGTGCCAGCTCCGAGGGACAGCCCACCAGGAATGAGCAGTTCTTC. Using reference TRBV18 and TRBJ2-1 for the parts outside the CDR3, the full variable domain is NAGVMQNPRHLVRRRGQEARLRCSPMKGHSHVYWYRQLPEEGLKFMVYLQKENIIDESGMPKERFSAEFPKEGPSILRIQQVVRGDSAAYFCASSEGQPTRNEQFFGPGTRLTVL.

This sequence joins TRBV6-5 and TRBJ2-7; TRBD1 aligns across 9 bases. CDR1 is MNHEY, CDR2 SVGAGI, per germline. The CDR3 loop spans 14 amino acids. The V segment lost 6 bases and the J segment 3 bases; nucleotides outside the gene matches: 6. The DNA of the CDR3 is TGTGCCAGCAGCCGGGACAGGGATAACTACGAGCAGTACTTC. This sequence encodes CASSRDRDNYEQYF.

The J gene is TRBJ2-5, the V gene TRBV7-8, with 13 bases aligning to TRBD2. With 3 bases clipped from V and 5 bases from J, the junction kept 3 bases outside the gene matches. Per the germline V gene, CDR1 is SGHVS and CDR2 is FQNEAQ. The CDR3 runs 15 residues. Here the CDR3 reads CASSLGLAGRETQYF. The CDR3 DNA follows: TGTGCCAGCAGCTTGGGACTAGCGGGGAGGGAGACCCAGTACTTC.

The J gene is TRBJ2-7, the V gene TRBV10-3; TRBD1 matches 7 bases. V was clipped by 7 bases and J by 3 bases; unmatched bases: 6. This CDR3 is built from 13 residues. CDR1 ENHRY and CDR2 SYGVKD come from the germline V gene. CDR3 nucleotides: TGTGCCATCAAAAGGGACAGCAGCTACGAGCAGTACTTC. This codes for CAIKRDSSYEQYF.

The chain recombines TRBV25-1 with TRBJ2-5; 7 nucleotides agree with TRBD2. Germline V gene lookup returns CDR1 MGHDK and CDR2 SYGVNS. The CDR3 covers 14 residues. Losses at the gene ends were 6 bases for V and 7 bases for J; bases not matched to a gene: 11. CDR3 region: CASSISGSSGTQYF. The DNA for the CDR3 is TGTGCCAGCAGCATTAGCGGGTCCTCAGGGACCCAGTACTTC.

The V gene is TRBV5-1, the J gene TRBJ2-3, with TRBD2 matching over 8 bases. Germline assignment: CDR1 SGHRS and CDR2 YFSETQ. The junction had 8 bases not matched to a gene; V was cut back by 0 bases and J by 5 bases. The CDR3 covers 16 residues. The CDR3 loop is CASSLVLAERGDTQYF. The CDR3 nucleotides read TGCGCCAGCAGCTTGGTACTAGCGGAGCGGGGAGATACGCAGTATTTT.

The chain is built from TRBV9 and TRBJ2-1; 10 nucleotides match TRBD2. CDR1 is SGDLS and CDR2 is YYNGEE in the germline V gene. The CDR3 covers 15 residues. V shed 4 bases, J shed 7 bases, and the junction held 8 bases outside the gene matches. The CDR3 here is CASSISGGASNEQFF. Here the CDR3 DNA reads TGTGCCAGCAGCATCAGCGGGGGGGCATCAAATGAGCAGTTCTTC.

This clone was seen just once. The V and J genes are TRBV30 and TRBJ2-3, with 7 bases that match TRBD2. J lost 1 base, V lost 4 bases, and 5 bases had no gene match. The CDR3 is made up of 14 amino acids. Germline V gene sequence: CDR1 GTSNPN, CDR2 SVGIG (reference sequence). The DNA of the CDR3 is TGTGCCTGGAAGCTTGCGGGGGGCACAGATACGCAGTATTTT. Its protein product is CAWKLAGGTDTQYF.

J is TRBJ2-5 and V is TRBV5-1; maybe TRBD2 (5 bases). The CDR3 has 13 amino acids. CDR1 is SGHRS and CDR2 is YFSETQ in the germline V gene. Trimming removed 3 bases at V and 1 base at J, with 7 bases between. In nucleotides, the CDR3 is TGCGCCAGCAGCTCGGGGTTCCAAGAGACCCAGTACTTC. Translated, it gives CASSSGFQETQYF. Full variable domain (rest looked up from reference TRBV5-1 and TRBJ2-5): KAGVTQTPRYLIKTRGQQVTLSCSPISGHRSVSWYQQTPGQGLQFLFEYFSETQRNKGNFPGRFSGRQFSNSRSEMNVSTLELGDSALYLCASSSGFQETQYFGPGTRLLVL.

The chain links TRBV4-3 to TRBJ1-5; D is possibly TRBD1 (6 bases). CDR3 length equals 11 residues. The V gene's germline CDR1 is LGHNA and CDR2 YSLEER. With 9 bases removed from V and 6 bases from J, the gap between germline ends came to 9 bases. The CDR3 reads CARGGRQPQHF. The CDR3 coding sequence is TGCGCCAGAGGGGGGCGTCAGCCCCAGCATTTT.

The chain joins TRBV9 to TRBJ2-3, with D perhaps given as TRBD1 or TRBD2 (6 bases each). Trimming left V 6 bases short and J 9 bases short, with 23 bases between. This CDR3 spans 15 amino acids. Germline values: CDR1 SGDLS, CDR2 YYNGEE. For the CDR3, the DNA is TGTGCCAGCATAACATCAAAGAAGGGGGGTAGGACGCAGTATTTT. Translating gives CASITSKKGGRTQYF.

This chain joins TRBV5-4 and TRBJ2-7; D remains ambiguous. The V end was cut by 0 bases, the J end by 3 bases, with 4 bases between. CDR1 is SGHNT and CDR2 is YYREEE in the germline V gene (reference sequence). This CDR3 has 12 amino acids. This chain's CDR3 is CASSLDFYEQYF. For the CDR3, the DNA is TGTGCCAGCAGCTTGGACTTCTACGAGCAGTACTTC.

This chain connects TRBV2 to TRBJ2-7, with no clear D. Germline CDR1 is SNHLY and CDR2 is FYNNEI. Between the trimmed V and J ends, which lost 5 bases and 4 bases, there was a span of 6 bases. The CDR3 extends over 11 amino acids. DNA for the CDR3: TGTGCCAGCAGTCCGATATACGAGCAGTACTTC. Translation: CASSPIYEQYF.

The count of this clone is one. The rearrangement joins TRBV4-1 to TRBJ2-6; a weak D match, TRBD1 (5 bases). The CDR3 covers 15 residues. CDR1 and CDR2 from the germline V gene are MGHRA and YSYEKL. Trimming left V 8 bases short and J 4 bases short, with 15 bases between. The CDR3 DNA is TGCGCCAGCGGTCGACAGTCTTTGGGGGCCAACGTCCTGACTTTC. Amino acid sequence: CASGRQSLGANVLTF.

The J gene is TRBJ2-7, the V gene TRBV30; 8 bases fit TRBD2. The CDR3 spans 15 residues. The V segment lost 3 bases and the J segment 6 bases; nucleotides outside the gene matches: 13. Germline loops: CDR1 GTSNPN, CDR2 SVGIG (reference sequence). CDR3 region: CAWRHGGTSIREQYF. The CDR3 coding sequence is TGTGCCTGGAGGCACGGCGGGACTAGTATTCGCGAGCAGTACTTC.

The chain couples TRBV6-6 to TRBJ1-4, with a tentative D call TRBD1 (6 bases). This CDR3 has 13 residues. The germline CDR1 and CDR2 sequences are MNHNY and SVGAGI (reference sequence). V lost 6 bases to trimming and J lost 8 bases, with 13 bases between them. This CDR3 is CASRGGASEKLFF. Written as DNA, the CDR3 is TGTGCCAGCAGAGGGGGGGCCTCAGAAAAACTGTTTTTT.

V usage is TRBV19 and J usage is TRBJ1-5; D ambiguous. The CDR3 runs 14 residues. Germline V lookup: CDR1 LNHDA, CDR2 SQIVND (reference sequence). Trimming cost V 3 bases and J 4 bases, with 10 bases left between them. CDR3 in DNA: TGTGCCAGTAGTATGGGAGGCCGAAATCAGCCCCAGCATTTT. This sequence encodes CASSMGGRNQPQHF.

The chain recombines TRBV7-6 with TRBJ2-7; 7 bases are shared with TRBD2. This CDR3 has 16 residues. V lost 1 base and J lost 5; bases outside the gene matches: 11. The germline gives CDR1 SGHVS, CDR2 FNYEAQ. The CDR3: CASSLVRAGNRDEQYF. The CDR3 coding sequence is TGTGCCAGCAGCTTAGTCCGAGCGGGAAATAGGGACGAGCAGTACTTC.

This clone has only a few counts. This chain connects TRBV6-5 to TRBJ2-3; 11 bases are shared with TRBD2. CDR1 and CDR2 from the germline V gene are MNHEY and SVGAGI. After removal of 4 bases from V and 3 bases from J, the junction contained 6 bases not matched to a gene. CDR3 length equals 16 residues. The CDR3: CASSLASGGLTDTQYF. The CDR3 bases are TGTGCCAGCAGTTTGGCTAGCGGGGGGCTGACAGATACGCAGTATTTT.